This passage covers 18 T cell receptor beta chains from one sample sequenced in a study of T cell responses to AZD1222 COVID-19 vaccine. Assay: immunoSEQ multiplex PCR; the TCRdb copy retains only in-frame clones and omits some. The sample carries some 150,000 clones, 82% recorded once. The sample consisted of peripheral blood, taken on day 0 of MenACWY control vaccination. Every receptor here comes from an adult in good health.

The chain is built from TRBV30 and TRBJ2-7; 9 bases line up with TRBD1. The junction had 7 bases not matched to a gene; V was cut back by 5 bases and J by 5 bases. The CDR3 covers 13 residues. From germline, CDR1 is GTSNPN and CDR2 SVGIG (reference sequence). The CDR3 DNA is TGTGCCTGGGACAGGGGGTGTCGCGACGAGCAGTACTTC. This translates into CAWDRGCRDEQYF.

The V call is TRBV11-2, the J call TRBJ2-3, with 8 bases aligning to TRBD2. V shed 2 bases and J 6 bases; nucleotides not matched to a gene: 7. CDR3 size: 15 residues. Per germline, CDR1 SGHAT and CDR2 FQNNGV. In nucleotides, the CDR3 is TGTGCCAGCAGCTTATATACGGGGGGGCGTGATACGCAGTATTTT. This encodes CASSLYTGGRDTQYF.

V gene TRBV5-1 combines with J gene TRBJ1-1, with 7 bases fitting TRBD1. Germline V gives CDR1 SGHRS, CDR2 YFSETQ. V lost 4 bases and J lost 4; bases outside the gene matches: 7. This CDR3 has 14 residues. The CDR3 nucleotides read TGCGCCAGCAGCCCAACAGGGGTTGGCACTGAAGCTTTCTTT. Its translation is CASSPTGVGTEAFF.

This clone came up a few times. The gene calls are TRBV5-4 and TRBJ1-1; the match to TRBD1 covers 10 bases. The CDR3 is made up of 15 amino acids. V lost 2 bases, J lost 2 bases, and 3 bases stayed unmatched. The germline CDR1 and CDR2 sequences are SGHNT and YYREEE (reference sequence). The CDR3 reads CASSFLTGGNTEAFF. CDR3 nucleotides: TGTGCCAGCAGCTTTCTGACAGGGGGCAACACTGAAGCTTTCTTT.

The gene calls are TRBV19 and TRBJ1-4, with D possibly TRBD1 on 6 matching bases. This CDR3 is built from 13 residues. Germline CDR1 reads LNHDA; CDR2 reads SQIVND (reference sequence). Trimming removed 6 bases from V and 4 bases from J, with 9 bases in between. The CDR3 spells CASRDRLNEKLFF. The DNA of the CDR3 is TGTGCCAGTAGGGACAGACTTAATGAAAAACTGTTTTTT.

The chain joins TRBV15 to TRBJ2-5, with unresolved D. V lost 0 bases and J 5 bases, leaving 16 bases between the germline ends. The CDR3 runs 16 residues. Germline V gene lookup returns CDR1 LNHNV and CDR2 YYDKDF (reference sequence). The CDR3 is CATSRDLSLAGETQYF. DNA of the CDR3: TGTGCCACCAGCAGAGATCTTAGTCTCGCCGGGGAGACCCAGTACTTC.

The chain recombines TRBV5-6 with TRBJ1-5; the D is unclear. This CDR3 contains 13 residues. The V gene lost 0 bases and the J gene lost 7 bases, with 8 bases spanning the gap. From germline, CDR1 is SGHDT and CDR2 YYEEEE. The CDR3 DNA is TGTGCCAGCAGCTTGGTCTCAGGCCAGCCCCAGCATTTT. Protein: CASSLVSGQPQHF.

The chain employs TRBV18 and TRBJ1-4, with D hard to call. The CDR3 has 16 residues. The ends were cut back, 3 bases at V and 0 bases at J, with 11 bases in the middle. CDR1 is KGHSH and CDR2 is LQKENI in the germline V gene. The CDR3 sequence is CASSPGLQATNEKLFF. In DNA, the CDR3 is TGTGCCAGCTCACCTGGCCTGCAGGCAACTAATGAAAAACTGTTTTTT.

A single count supports this clone. The chain links TRBV9 to TRBJ1-1; D may be TRBD1 (6 bases). The ends were cut back, 5 bases at V and 7 bases at J, with 12 bases in the middle. The CDR3 runs to 12 residues. CDR1 is SGDLS, CDR2 YYNGEE, per germline. Here the CDR3 reads CASRGGGGEAFF. CDR3 in DNA: TGTGCCAGCAGGGGCGGAGGGGGTGAAGCTTTCTTT. Using reference TRBV9 and TRBJ1-1 for the parts outside the CDR3, the full variable domain is DSGVTQTPKHLITATGQRVTLRCSPRSGDLSVYWYQQSLDQGLQFLIQYYNGEERAKGNILERFSAQQFPDLHSELNLSSLELGDSALYFCASRGGGGEAFFGQGTRLTVV.

The chain employs TRBV5-5 and TRBJ1-6, with D unresolved. Germline V gene data show CDR1 as SGHKS and CDR2 as YYEKEE (reference sequence). The V and J ends lost 2 bases and 7 bases respectively, with 19 bases between them. The CDR3 loop spans 17 amino acids. CDR3 sequence reads: CASSFSEDRWRNSPLHF. As DNA, the CDR3 is TGTGCCAGCAGCTTTAGTGAGGACCGGTGGAGGAATTCACCCCTCCACTTT.

The chain joins TRBV11-3 to TRBJ2-1; D tentatively fits TRBD1 or TRBD2 (5 bases each). V was shortened by 5 bases and J by 7 bases, with 21 bases between the two germline ends. This CDR3 is built from 16 residues. Per germline, CDR1 SGHNT and CDR2 YENEEA. CDR3 DNA: TGTGCCAGCAGCCCCGGCCGCTCCGGGACGCAAAATGAGCAGTTCTTC. Its protein is CASSPGRSGTQNEQFF.

V is TRBV7-9 and J is TRBJ2-7; D is uncertain. The CDR3 has 12 amino acids. Germline V gene sequence: CDR1 SEHNR, CDR2 FQNEAQ (reference sequence). V gave up 5 bases and J gave up 1 base, with 6 bases separating them. The DNA for the CDR3 is TGTGCCAGCAGCCCCGAATCCTACGAGCAGTACGTC. It yields the protein CASSPESYEQYV.

This clone was observed a handful of times. The genes are TRBV7-9 and TRBJ1-6; no clear D. Germline CDR1 reads SEHNR; CDR2 reads FQNEAQ (reference sequence). V was clipped by 1 base and J by 1 base, with 5 bases between them. This CDR3 spans 15 amino acids. CDR3 nucleotides: TGTGCCAGCAGCTTAGGGGGATCCTATAATTCACCCCTCCACTTT. Translated, it gives CASSLGGSYNSPLHF.

The chain combines TRBV9 with TRBJ2-6; no firm D call. Per the germline V gene, CDR1 is SGDLS and CDR2 is YYNGEE. This CDR3 contains 15 residues. V was shortened by 0 bases and J by 0 bases, with 4 bases between the two germline ends. Written as DNA, the CDR3 is TGTGCCAGCAGCGTAGTAGGCTCTGGGGCCAACGTCCTGACTTTC. Protein product: CASSVVGSGANVLTF.

V gene TRBV27 combines with J gene TRBJ2-2; D call uncertain. Between the trimmed V and J ends, which lost 3 bases and 4 bases, there was a span of 3 bases. CDR3 length: 12 amino acids. CDR1 and CDR2 (germline): MNHEY, SMNVEV (reference sequence). The CDR3 loop is CASSFGTGELFF. In DNA, the CDR3 is TGTGCCAGCAGTTTCGGCACCGGGGAGCTGTTTTTT.

The V call is TRBV13, the J call TRBJ1-6, with 8 bases lining up with TRBD1. CDR1 and CDR2 (germline): PRHDT, FYEKMQ (reference sequence). The length of the CDR3 is 15 residues. Losses at the gene ends were 5 bases for V and 6 bases for J; bases not matched to a gene: 6. The CDR3 reads CASSIRQGSNSPLHF. The CDR3 DNA is TGTGCCAGCAGCATAAGACAGGGGTCTAATTCACCCCTCCACTTT.

The chain has TRBV30 and TRBJ1-1; no clear D. V shed 3 bases and J shed 0 bases, with 8 bases lying between them. Germline CDR1 GTSNPN, CDR2 SVGIG (reference sequence). The CDR3 has 13 amino acids. CDR3 region: CAWRMGMNTEAFF. The DNA of the CDR3 is TGTGCCTGGAGAATGGGGATGAACACTGAAGCTTTCTTT.

This clone was picked up a small number of times. The chain couples TRBV13 to TRBJ2-1; D possibly corresponds to TRBD2 (6 bases). The V and J ends lost 2 bases and 2 bases respectively, with 10 bases between them. The V gene's germline CDR1 is PRHDT and CDR2 FYEKMQ (reference sequence). The CDR3 covers 15 residues. CDR3 in amino acids: CASSLRDSPYNEQFF. DNA for the CDR3: TGTGCCAGCAGCTTACGGGACTCCCCCTACAATGAGCAGTTCTTC.